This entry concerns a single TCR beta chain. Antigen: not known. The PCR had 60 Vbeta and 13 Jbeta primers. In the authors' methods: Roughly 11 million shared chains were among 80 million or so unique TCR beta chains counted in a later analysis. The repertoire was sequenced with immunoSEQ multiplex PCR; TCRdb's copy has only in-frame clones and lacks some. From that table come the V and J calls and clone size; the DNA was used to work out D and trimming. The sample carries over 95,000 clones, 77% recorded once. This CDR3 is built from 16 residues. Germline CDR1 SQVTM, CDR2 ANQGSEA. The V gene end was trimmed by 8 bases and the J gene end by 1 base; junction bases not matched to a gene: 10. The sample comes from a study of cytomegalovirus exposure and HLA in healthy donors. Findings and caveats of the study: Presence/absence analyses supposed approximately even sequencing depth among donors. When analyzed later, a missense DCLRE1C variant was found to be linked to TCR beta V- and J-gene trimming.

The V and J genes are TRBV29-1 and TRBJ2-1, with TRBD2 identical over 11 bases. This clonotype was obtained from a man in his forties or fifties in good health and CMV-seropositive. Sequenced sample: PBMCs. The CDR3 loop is CSTRASGGRSYNEQFF. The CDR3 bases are TGCAGCACGCGGGCTAGCGGGGGGAGATCCTACAATGAGCAGTTCTTC.